Listed below are T cell receptor beta chains from one sample, sequenced in a study of shared clonotypes between healthy human individuals. Sequenced by immunoSEQ multiplex PCR; TCRdb stores in-frame clones only, minus some. This table has 2 million or so clones, just under 95% appearing once. Input material: naive CD8+ T cells sorted from blood. The receptors were sampled from a man between 18 and 35 years old in good health. The CDR3 runs from the conserved cysteine through the conserved F or W. A D gene is named only where the DNA matches it firmly. Expanded clones get a size class; other rows say once, few or many, or leave the size out.

J: TRBJ1-1; D: -; V: TRBV28; size: -; length: 16; CDR3: CASISEGTMLPTEAFF; DNA: TGTGCCAGCATTAGCGAGGGGACGATGCTTCCCACTGAAGCTTTCTTT
J: TRBJ2-3; D: -; V: TRBV9; size: -; length: 14; CDR3: CASSVGGAPDTQYF; DNA: TGTGCCAGCAGCGTGGGGGGCGCCCCAGATACGCAGTATTTT
J: TRBJ1-2; D: -; V: TRBV6-5; size: once; length: 13; CDR3: CASSSSINYGYTF; DNA: TGTGCCAGCAGCTCCTCTATAAACTATGGCTACACCTTC
J: TRBJ2-1; D: -; V: TRBV7-2; size: -; length: 16; CDR3: CASSLVGGDLGNEQFF; DNA: TGTGCCAGCAGCTTGGTGGGGGGAGATTTAGGCAATGAGCAGTTCTTC
J: TRBJ2-7; D: -; V: TRBV27; size: -; length: 12; CDR3: CASSLFGDEQYF; DNA: TGTGCCAGCAGTTTATTTGGAGATGAGCAGTACTTC
J: TRBJ1-2; D: TRBD1; V: TRBV27; size: -; length: 14; CDR3: CASSRQGVPSGYTF; DNA: TGTGCCAGCAGCCGACAGGGAGTCCCATCGGGCTACACCTTC
J: TRBJ1-2; D: -; V: TRBV6-6; size: once; length: 16; CDR3: CATSDPSGPSDYGYTF; DNA: TGTGCCACGTCAGACCCCTCTGGCCCCTCGGACTATGGCTACACCTTC
J: TRBJ2-7; D: -; V: TRBV6-5; size: -; length: 13; CDR3: CASSCTECYEQYF; DNA: TGTGCCAGCAGTTGTACAGAGTGTTACGAGCAGTACTTC
J: TRBJ2-7; D: -; V: TRBV5-1; size: -; length: 14; CDR3: CASSLDRGAYEQYF; DNA: TGCGCCAGCAGCTTGGATAGGGGGGCCTACGAGCAGTACTTC
J: TRBJ1-5; D: -; V: TRBV6-5; size: -; length: 15; CDR3: CASSPGAYSNQPQHF; DNA: TGTGCCAGCAGTCCGGGCGCATATAGCAATCAGCCCCAGCATTTT
J: TRBJ1-4; D: -; V: TRBV9; size: -; length: 16; CDR3: CASSVFPGGEDEKLFF; DNA: TGTGCCAGCAGCGTCTTTCCGGGAGGGGAGGACGAAAAACTGTTTTTT
J: TRBJ2-1; D: -; V: TRBV5-6; size: -; length: 18; CDR3: CASSLVFLGAGWNNEQFF; DNA: TGTGCCAGCAGCTTGGTGTTTCTCGGTGCAGGGTGGAACAATGAGCAGTTCTTC
J: TRBJ2-1; D: -; V: TRBV6-5; size: -; length: 13; CDR3: CASSPDSYNEQFF; DNA: TGTGCCAGCAGTCCGGACAGTTACAATGAGCAGTTCTTC
J: TRBJ2-7; D: TRBD2; V: TRBV7-6; size: -; length: 14; CDR3: CASSLVLAGSEQYF; DNA: TGTGCCAGCAGCTTAGTACTAGCGGGAAGTGAGCAGTACTTC
J: TRBJ1-2; D: -; V: TRBV30; size: once; length: 12; CDR3: CAWSRETYGYTF; DNA: TGTGCCTGGAGCAGGGAAACCTATGGCTACACCTTC
J: TRBJ2-3; D: -; V: TRBV10-3; size: -; length: 14; CDR3: CAIRGGQSTDTQYF; DNA: TGTGCCATCAGGGGGGGACAGAGCACAGATACGCAGTATTTT
J: TRBJ2-7; D: -; V: TRBV5-4; size: -; length: 14; CDR3: CASSLASGGYEQYF; DNA: TGTGCCAGCAGCTTGGCGTCCGGAGGCTACGAGCAGTACTTC
J: TRBJ2-3; D: TRBD2; V: TRBV4-2; size: -; length: 18; CDR3: CASSQDGRAGDSTDTQYF; DNA: TGTGCCAGCAGCCAAGATGGTCGAGCGGGGGATTCCACAGATACGCAGTATTTT
J: TRBJ1-1; D: -; V: TRBV11-1; size: -; length: 16; CDR3: CASSPREGVRDTEAFF; DNA: TGTGCCAGCAGCCCGCGTGAGGGGGTGAGGGACACTGAAGCTTTCTTT
J: TRBJ1-4; D: -; V: TRBV21-1; size: -; length: 12; CDR3: CASSKIGEKLFF; DNA: TGTGCCAGCAGCAAAATCGGTGAAAAACTGTTTTTT
J: TRBJ2-7; D: -; V: TRBV5-1; size: -; length: 15; CDR3: CASSVGGYMTYEQYF; DNA: TGCGCCAGCAGCGTAGGAGGTTATATGACCTACGAGCAGTACTTC
J: TRBJ1-2; D: -; V: TRBV7-9; size: -; length: 16; CDR3: CASIPGAAGNNYGYTF; DNA: TGTGCCAGCATCCCGGGGGCGGCAGGGAATAACTATGGCTACACCTTC
J: TRBJ2-3; D: -; V: TRBV30; size: -; length: 14; CDR3: CAWSVNSYTDTQYF; DNA: TGTGCCTGGAGTGTTAACAGCTACACAGATACGCAGTATTTT
J: TRBJ1-1; D: -; V: TRBV9; size: once; length: 14; CDR3: CASSVDAGSTEAFF; DNA: TGTGCCAGCAGCGTAGACGCAGGGAGCACTGAAGCTTTCTTT
J: TRBJ1-1; D: -; V: TRBV27; size: -; length: 13; CDR3: CASSIGGNTEAFF; DNA: TGTGCCAGCAGTATTGGGGGTAACACTGAAGCTTTCTTT
J: TRBJ2-7; D: TRBD1; V: TRBV4-3; size: -; length: 14; CDR3: CASSPGTGVYEQYF; DNA: TGCGCCAGCAGCCCGGGGACAGGGGTCTACGAGCAGTACTTC
J: TRBJ2-7; D: TRBD1; V: TRBV7-9; size: -; length: 15; CDR3: CASSPRTGSSYEQYF; DNA: TGTGCCAGCAGCCCCCGGACAGGGAGCTCCTACGAGCAGTACTTC
J: TRBJ2-7; D: -; V: TRBV4-1; size: once; length: 14; CDR3: CASSQKGGSYEQYF; DNA: TGCGCCAGCAGCCAAAAGGGCGGGTCCTACGAGCAGTACTTC
J: TRBJ1-5; D: TRBD1; V: TRBV5-6; size: once; length: 16; CDR3: CASSLWDRGSNQPQHF; DNA: TGTGCCAGCAGCTTGTGGGACAGGGGGAGCAATCAGCCCCAGCATTTT
J: TRBJ2-7; D: -; V: TRBV23-1; size: -; length: 18; CDR3: CASSYRFPVGRIPYEQYF; DNA: TGCGCCAGCAGCTACAGGTTCCCCGTGGGGCGTATCCCCTACGAGCAGTACTTC
J: TRBJ1-2; D: -; V: TRBV7-9; size: -; length: 15; CDR3: CASSFPSEGLNGYTF; DNA: TGTGCCAGCAGCTTCCCCTCTGAGGGATTGAATGGCTACACCTTC
J: TRBJ2-7; D: -; V: TRBV5-6; size: -; length: 14; CDR3: CASSLRTDSYEQYF; DNA: TGTGCCAGCAGCTTGCGGACAGACTCCTACGAGCAGTACTTC
J: TRBJ2-2; D: TRBD1; V: TRBV9; size: -; length: 18; CDR3: CASSPRTGRDPRDGELFF; DNA: TGTGCCAGCAGCCCACGGACAGGCCGGGACCCCCGGGACGGGGAGCTGTTTTTT
J: TRBJ2-5; D: -; V: TRBV15; size: -; length: 15; CDR3: CATSRERGAGETQYF; DNA: TGTGCCACCAGCAGAGAAAGGGGGGCCGGAGAGACCCAGTACTTC
J: TRBJ1-5; D: TRBD1; V: TRBV6-1; size: -; length: 18; CDR3: CASSELYRGLGSNQPQHF; DNA: TGTGCCAGCAGTGAACTATACAGGGGCCTCGGGAGCAATCAGCCCCAGCATTTT
J: TRBJ1-5; D: -; V: TRBV7-8; size: once; length: 18; CDR3: CASSSVVMWGEGNQPQHF; DNA: TGTGCCAGCAGCTCGGTAGTTATGTGGGGCGAGGGCAATCAGCCCCAGCATTTT
J: TRBJ1-2; D: TRBD1; V: TRBV27; size: -; length: 14; CDR3: CASSLRTGYYGYTF; DNA: TGTGCCAGCAGTCTACGGACAGGATACTATGGCTACACCTTC
J: TRBJ2-2; D: TRBD2; V: TRBV11-3; size: -; length: 16; CDR3: CASSPLAGGSTGELFF; DNA: TGTGCCAGCAGCCCCTTAGCGGGGGGGAGCACCGGGGAGCTGTTTTTT
J: TRBJ1-1; D: -; V: TRBV5-1; size: -; length: 15; CDR3: CASSSQGNSNTEAFF; DNA: TGCGCCAGCAGCTCCCAGGGGAATTCGAACACTGAAGCTTTCTTT
J: TRBJ2-7; D: -; V: TRBV5-1; size: -; length: 15; CDR3: CASSLESRGINEQYF; DNA: TGCGCCAGCAGCTTGGAGAGCAGGGGTATCAACGAGCAGTACTTC
J: TRBJ2-3; D: -; V: TRBV2; size: -; length: 15; CDR3: CASSEDGGSTDTQYF; DNA: TGTGCCAGCAGTGAAGACGGAGGAAGCACAGATACGCAGTATTTT